This T cell receptor beta chain was observed in a study of blood T cell repertoires in COVID-19. Study information: Spain, Italy and the United States supplied samples that represented acute and convalescent COVID-19. In each case, the material was cDNA or gDNA derived from T cells, B-cell-depleted T cells, or PBMCs.

The CDR3 is made up of 14 amino acids. CDR1 and CDR2 (germline): SGHRS, YFSETQ. V shed 1 base and J shed 5 bases, with 10 bases lying between them. Under the authors' procedure: Scientists estimated how many nucleated cells there were by amplifying reference gene primers. Method: immunoSEQ multiplex PCR; TCRdb's copy keeps in-frame clones and lacks some. For V, J and clone size, that table is used; D and trimming come from the DNA. In the table there are around 24,000 clones, 90% of which are singletons. This rearrangement joins TRBV5-1 to TRBJ2-1; D unresolved. The sequencing sample was made of peripheral blood. The receptor comes from a woman aged 55-75 years with active COVID-19. CDR3 nucleotides: TGCGCCAGCAGCTTGCCCCTTGAGAACAATGAGCAGTTCTTC. Protein: CASSLPLENNEQFF.